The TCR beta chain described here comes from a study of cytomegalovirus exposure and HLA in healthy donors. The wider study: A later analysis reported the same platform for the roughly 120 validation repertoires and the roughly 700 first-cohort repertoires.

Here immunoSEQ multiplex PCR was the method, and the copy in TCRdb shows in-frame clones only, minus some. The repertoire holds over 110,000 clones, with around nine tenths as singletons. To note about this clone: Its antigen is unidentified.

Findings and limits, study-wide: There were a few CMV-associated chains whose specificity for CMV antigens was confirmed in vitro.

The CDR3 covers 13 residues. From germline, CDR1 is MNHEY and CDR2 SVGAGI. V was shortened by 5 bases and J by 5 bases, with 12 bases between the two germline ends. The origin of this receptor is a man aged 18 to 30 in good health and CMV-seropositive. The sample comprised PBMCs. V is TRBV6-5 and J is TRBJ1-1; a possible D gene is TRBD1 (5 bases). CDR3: CASSPGYLTEAFF. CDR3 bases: TGTGCCAGCAGTCCAGGGTATTTGACTGAAGCTTTCTTT.